This TCR beta chain came from a study of cytotoxic CD8 clonotypes in ibrutinib-treated CLL. Study overall: Of the patients, 11 were relapsed/refractory, roughly 15 treatment-naive and under 18 IGHV unmutated. Overall study results and limits: Clonality was elevated at ibrutinib response and had returned toward baseline at progression.

Here immunoSEQ multiplex PCR was the method, and the copy in TCRdb shows in-frame clones only, minus some. This table has 140,000 to 150,000 clones, approximately 80% appearing once. V was clipped by 6 bases and J by 3 bases, with 6 bases between them. The CDR3 has 11 amino acids. The germline V gene has CDR1 MDHEN and CDR2 SYDVKM. A word on this clone: Its target is not known.

This chain links TRBV28 with TRBJ2-7, with D unresolved. The receptor was derived from a human donor with chronic lymphocytic leukemia. The starting material was PBMCs, obtained after 24 months of ibrutinib treatment. CDR3 protein: CASSLIYEQYF. The CDR3 region has the DNA TGTGCCAGCAGCCTTATCTACGAGCAGTACTTC.